These T cell receptor beta chains were read from a single sample in a study of vaccination and CD4 T cells after COVID-19. Which antigens these TCRs recognize remains unknown. One entry per CDR3 protein results from TCRdb running MiXCR on the PCR reads. The profile shows 10,000 to 15,000 distinct CDR3 sequences, around 50% of them singletons. Sequencing was done on a sample of CD4+ T cells from blood, cultured in vitro. These TCRs come from a human donor who had recovered from COVID-19. The CDR3 runs from the conserved cysteine through the conserved F or W. Each record gives: V gene, clone size, J gene, D gene, CDR3 DNA, CDR3 protein. The D gene is left open where the match is weak. Part of the rows lack a size; the others show once, few, many or a class for expanded clones.

V gene: TRBV6-2/TRBV6-3; clone size: -; J gene: TRBJ1-5; D gene: TRBD1; CDR3 DNA: TGTGCCAGCATCAACAGGGGGCCCCTTAGCAATCAGCCCCAGCATTTT; CDR3 protein: CASINRGPLSNQPQHF
V gene: TRBV7-9; clone size: -; J gene: TRBJ1-2; D gene: -; CDR3 DNA: TGTGCCAGCAGCCAGGGACCTCAAGTAGGCTACACCTTC; CDR3 protein: CASSQGPQVGYTF
V gene: TRBV6-1; clone size: few; J gene: TRBJ2-2; D gene: -; CDR3 DNA: TGTGCCAGCAGCCGAGATGACACCGACACCGGGGAGCTGTTTTTT; CDR3 protein: CASSRDDTDTGELFF
V gene: TRBV7-9; clone size: -; J gene: TRBJ1-2; D gene: TRBD1; CDR3 DNA: TGTGCCAGCAGCGGTGGACAGGGCTCTAACTATGGCTACACCTTC; CDR3 protein: CASSGGQGSNYGYTF
V gene: TRBV20-1; clone size: few; J gene: TRBJ1-2; D gene: -; CDR3 DNA: TGCAGTGCTAGTTTATTGGGGAGGGATGGCTACACCTTC; CDR3 protein: CSASLLGRDGYTF
V gene: TRBV2; clone size: -; J gene: TRBJ2-7; D gene: -; CDR3 DNA: TGTGCCAGCAGGGGGGACACACACTACGAGCAGTACTTC; CDR3 protein: CASRGDTHYEQYF
V gene: TRBV12-3/TRBV12-4; clone size: few; J gene: TRBJ1-2; D gene: -; CDR3 DNA: TGTGCCAGCAGTTTTTGGGGAGGGGGCTACACCTTC; CDR3 protein: CASSFWGGGYTF
V gene: TRBV12-3/TRBV12-4; clone size: -; J gene: TRBJ2-7; D gene: TRBD1; CDR3 DNA: TGTGCCAGCAGTTTACGGACAGGGAACGAGCAGTACTTC; CDR3 protein: CASSLRTGNEQYF
V gene: TRBV7-9; clone size: few; J gene: TRBJ2-7; D gene: TRBD1; CDR3 DNA: TGTGCCAGCAGCTTGGGGCAGGGGGTATCCTACGAGCAGTACTTC; CDR3 protein: CASSLGQGVSYEQYF
V gene: TRBV30; clone size: -; J gene: TRBJ2-1; D gene: TRBD2; CDR3 DNA: TGTGCCTGGAGTGTTGCTAGCGGGGGGGCCTATGAGCAGTTCTTC; CDR3 protein: CAWSVASGGAYEQFF
V gene: TRBV10-2; clone size: -; J gene: TRBJ1-1; D gene: -; CDR3 DNA: TGCGCCACACTCGGGGGTCCCCTTCAACAGAACACTGAAGCTTTCTTT; CDR3 protein: CATLGGPLQQNTEAFF
V gene: TRBV15; clone size: -; J gene: TRBJ1-4; D gene: -; CDR3 DNA: TGTGCCACCAGCAGTTTCGCCGGAGCTAATGAAAAACTGTTTTTT; CDR3 protein: CATSSFAGANEKLFF
V gene: TRBV6-5; clone size: once; J gene: TRBJ1-6; D gene: -; CDR3 DNA: TGTGCCAGCAGTTACCGGATAAATAATTCACCCCTCCACTTT; CDR3 protein: CASSYRINNSPLHF
V gene: TRBV20-1; clone size: -; J gene: TRBJ1-5; D gene: TRBD1; CDR3 DNA: TGCAGTGCTAGAGACCGACAGGGTGGTCAGCCCCAGCATTTT; CDR3 protein: CSARDRQGGQPQHF
V gene: TRBV6-4; clone size: few; J gene: TRBJ1-2; D gene: TRBD1; CDR3 DNA: TGTGCCAGCAGCCCCGGGACAGGGAGATATGGCTACACCTTC; CDR3 protein: CASSPGTGRYGYTF
V gene: TRBV10-3; clone size: -; J gene: TRBJ1-2; D gene: -; CDR3 DNA: TGTGCCAGCTCGGACAACTATGGCTACACCTTC; CDR3 protein: CASSDNYGYTF
V gene: TRBV5-1; clone size: -; J gene: TRBJ2-2; D gene: -; CDR3 DNA: TGCGCCAGCAGCTTGGAAATCGGGGAGCTGTTTTTT; CDR3 protein: CASSLEIGELFF
V gene: TRBV10-3; clone size: -; J gene: TRBJ2-5; D gene: TRBD2; CDR3 DNA: TGTGCCATCAATAATGGACTAGCGGGGGGACTCAATTCCGAGACCCAGTACTTC; CDR3 protein: CAINNGLAGGLNSETQYF
V gene: TRBV19; clone size: once; J gene: TRBJ2-7; D gene: -; CDR3 DNA: TGTGCCAGTAGTGACTCGCAGAACGACGAGCAGTACTTC; CDR3 protein: CASSDSQNDEQYF
V gene: TRBV25-1; clone size: few; J gene: TRBJ2-2; D gene: -; CDR3 DNA: TGTGCCAGCAGCACTAACAGCGGGGAGCTGTTTTTT; CDR3 protein: CASSTNSGELFF
V gene: TRBV2; clone size: -; J gene: TRBJ1-5; D gene: -; CDR3 DNA: TGTGCCAGCAGTGCTACAAGCAATCAGCCCCAGCATTTT; CDR3 protein: CASSATSNQPQHF
V gene: TRBV19; clone size: few; J gene: TRBJ1-1; D gene: -; CDR3 DNA: TGTGCCAGTAGTCCGTCCACTGAAGCTTTCTTT; CDR3 protein: CASSPSTEAFF
V gene: TRBV2; clone size: -; J gene: TRBJ2-3; D gene: -; CDR3 DNA: TGTGCCAGCGTTTGGAACGGGATTACAGATACGCAGTATTTT; CDR3 protein: CASVWNGITDTQYF
V gene: TRBV19; clone size: -; J gene: TRBJ2-7; D gene: -; CDR3 DNA: TGTGCCAGTAGTATGGGGGGCGGGGTCCCCTACGAGCAGTACTTC; CDR3 protein: CASSMGGGVPYEQYF
V gene: TRBV12-3/TRBV12-4; clone size: -; J gene: TRBJ1-5; D gene: -; CDR3 DNA: TGTGCCAGCAGTTGGTCAAATCAGCCCCAGCATTTT; CDR3 protein: CASSWSNQPQHF
V gene: TRBV20-1; clone size: few; J gene: TRBJ2-4; D gene: TRBD2; CDR3 DNA: TGCAGTGCTAGAGATCCCGGGACTAGAGGTGGAACGGTTCAGTACTTC; CDR3 protein: CSARDPGTRGGTVQYF
V gene: TRBV6-5; clone size: few; J gene: TRBJ1-6; D gene: -; CDR3 DNA: TGTGCCAGCAGTTACCCCCCCGGGAATGGTTTGGGTTCACCCCTCCACTTT; CDR3 protein: CASSYPPGNGLGSPLHF
V gene: TRBV11-1; clone size: -; J gene: TRBJ1-1; D gene: -; CDR3 DNA: TGTGCCAGCAGCTTAGGAGATAAAAACACTGAAGCTTTCTTT; CDR3 protein: CASSLGDKNTEAFF
V gene: TRBV30; clone size: -; J gene: TRBJ1-1; D gene: TRBD1; CDR3 DNA: TGTGCCTGGAGTCCTGACAGGGTCACTGAAGCTTTCTTT; CDR3 protein: CAWSPDRVTEAFF
V gene: TRBV11-3; clone size: few; J gene: TRBJ1-2; D gene: -; CDR3 DNA: TGTGCCAGCAGCTTACACGGGAGAGTTACCAACTATGGCTACACCTTC; CDR3 protein: CASSLHGRVTNYGYTF
V gene: TRBV6-2/TRBV6-3; clone size: few; J gene: TRBJ2-3; D gene: -; CDR3 DNA: TGTGCCAGCGTCATGGGACTGCCCGCCACAGATACGCAGTATTTT; CDR3 protein: CASVMGLPATDTQYF
V gene: TRBV10-3; clone size: few; J gene: TRBJ1-2; D gene: -; CDR3 DNA: TGTGCCAGCAGCCGAGCTCCGGGATCTGGCTACACCTTC; CDR3 protein: CASSRAPGSGYTF
V gene: TRBV15; clone size: -; J gene: TRBJ2-5; D gene: -; CDR3 DNA: TGTGCCACCAGCAGACCGGACAGAGCGACCCAGTACTTC; CDR3 protein: CATSRPDRATQYF
V gene: TRBV27; clone size: few; J gene: TRBJ2-2; D gene: TRBD1; CDR3 DNA: TGTGCCAGCAGTTTTTGGGACAGGTCTACCGGGGAGCTGTTTTTT; CDR3 protein: CASSFWDRSTGELFF
V gene: TRBV7-2; clone size: -; J gene: TRBJ2-3; D gene: TRBD2; CDR3 DNA: TGTGCCAGCAGCTTTAGCGGGAGCACAGATACGCAGTATTTT; CDR3 protein: CASSFSGSTDTQYF
V gene: TRBV4-1; clone size: -; J gene: TRBJ1-1; D gene: -; CDR3 DNA: TGCGCCAGCAGCTCCCCCGTTCAGGTGAACACTGAAGCTTTCTTT; CDR3 protein: CASSSPVQVNTEAFF
V gene: TRBV2; clone size: few; J gene: TRBJ1-2; D gene: -; CDR3 DNA: TGTGCCAGCAGTGCAAACACGGACTATGGCTACACCTTC; CDR3 protein: CASSANTDYGYTF
V gene: TRBV11-2; clone size: -; J gene: TRBJ1-3; D gene: -; CDR3 DNA: TGTGCCAGCACCCTTACCCTTGGAAACACCATATATTTT; CDR3 protein: CASTLTLGNTIYF
V gene: TRBV5-4; clone size: -; J gene: TRBJ1-6; D gene: -; CDR3 DNA: TGTGCCAGCAGCTCGCAGGGTCAGGATTCACCCCTCCACTTT; CDR3 protein: CASSSQGQDSPLHF
V gene: TRBV6-1; clone size: -; J gene: TRBJ1-4; D gene: -; CDR3 DNA: TGTGCCAGCAGTGAAGCGAGACTGATTAATGAAAAACTGTTTTTT; CDR3 protein: CASSEARLINEKLFF
V gene: TRBV2; clone size: -; J gene: TRBJ2-5; D gene: -; CDR3 DNA: TGTGCCAGCAGTGCAGGGACGTGGGAGACCCAGTACTTC; CDR3 protein: CASSAGTWETQYF
V gene: TRBV19; clone size: -; J gene: TRBJ1-2; D gene: -; CDR3 DNA: TGTGCCAGTAAAACAGGGCTGGCTGGCTACACCTTC; CDR3 protein: CASKTGLAGYTF
V gene: TRBV9; clone size: -; J gene: TRBJ2-3; D gene: -; CDR3 DNA: TGTGCCAGCAGCGTAGGGGGCACAGATACGCAGTATTTT; CDR3 protein: CASSVGGTDTQYF
V gene: TRBV19; clone size: -; J gene: TRBJ2-2; D gene: -; CDR3 DNA: TGTGGCGGTAGGGCTACTCAGAACACCGGGGAGCTGTTTTTT; CDR3 protein: CGGRATQNTGELFF
V gene: TRBV5-1; clone size: -; J gene: TRBJ1-1; D gene: TRBD1; CDR3 DNA: TGCGCCAGCAGCTTGGAGGGACAGGGTACCACTGAAGCTTTCTTT; CDR3 protein: CASSLEGQGTTEAFF
V gene: TRBV7-9; clone size: large; J gene: TRBJ1-2; D gene: TRBD1; CDR3 DNA: TGTGCCAGCAGCTTAGACAGGGGGTCTGGTGGCTACACCTTC; CDR3 protein: CASSLDRGSGGYTF
V gene: TRBV4-2; clone size: few; J gene: TRBJ2-3; D gene: TRBD2; CDR3 DNA: TGTGCCAGCAGCCAAACTAGCGGGGGGAGGGGTCCAGATACGCAGTATTTT; CDR3 protein: CASSQTSGGRGPDTQYF
V gene: TRBV20-1; clone size: -; J gene: TRBJ1-5; D gene: -; CDR3 DNA: TGCAGTGCTAGAAGGCCATGGGAATCAGGGGATCAGCCCCAGCATTTT; CDR3 protein: CSARRPWESGDQPQHF
V gene: TRBV5-1; clone size: few; J gene: TRBJ1-6; D gene: -; CDR3 DNA: TGCGCCAGCAGCCCCGTGGTAGGGAGCTCCTATAATTCACCCCTCCACTTT; CDR3 protein: CASSPVVGSSYNSPLHF